This TCR beta chain was profiled in a study of T cells in Graves' hyperthyroidism and ophthalmopathy. Study context: Peripheral blood draws took place at initial diagnosis, ahead of any treatment.

What was amplified from RNA transcripts were TCR beta CDR3 regions. Initially, a first-round RT-PCR of the TCR CDR3 employed the HTBI primer set. One entry per CDR3 protein results from TCRdb running MiXCR on the multiplex PCR reads. Of about 570,000 distinct CDR3 sequences detected, 14% appear once; the ten largest clones hold about 14%. There are many counts of this clonotype. This CDR3 spans 15 amino acids. V gave up 1 base and J gave up 6 bases; unmatched junction bases: 4. Germline V gene sequence: CDR1 MNHNS, CDR2 SASEGT. Hyperthyroidism had been newly diagnosed in patients aged 18 to 65, and its duration was under 2 months. Criteria for exclusion of patients were uncontrolled infection, other autoimmune disease, pregnancy or lactation. The PBMCs were sourced from fresh peripheral blood (about 10 ml).

The TCR originated in a woman in her 40s with Graves' hyperthyroidism. The material sequenced was blood. This rearrangement joins TRBV6-1 to TRBJ1-1; 11 bases fit TRBD1. The CDR3, as DNA: TGTGCCAGCAGTGAAGTAGGACAGGGGGCGGCTGAAGCTTTCTTT. This sequence encodes CASSEVGQGAAEAFF.